Presented here are 23 T cell receptor beta chains from one specimen sequenced in a study of a mutant IDH1 vaccine in newly diagnosed glioma. The repertoire was sequenced with immunoSEQ multiplex PCR; TCRdb's copy has only in-frame clones and lacks some. This repertoire shows some 62,000 clones, around 83% found once; its top ten account for about 3.8%. As to time point: week 47, end of study. Topical imiquimod was applied with each vaccine dose, which held 300 ug of mutant IDH1 20-mer peptide. These receptors' targets are unknown. The sequences come from PBMCs, collected from a glioma patient whose treatment included an IDH1 peptide vaccine. These receptors came from a man aged 25-40 years with glioma.

The chain combines TRBV5-4 with TRBJ2-7; D gene uncertain. Germline CDR1 and CDR2: SGHNT and YYREEE (reference sequence). The CDR3 is 12 amino acids. With 2 bases removed from V and 0 bases from J, the gap between germline ends came to 3 bases. CDR3 nucleotide sequence: TGTGCCAGCAGCTTTTCCTCCTACGAGCAGTACTTC. It is translated as CASSFSSYEQYF.

This clone was seen a single time. CDR3 loop: CASSLVPRGRGANEKLFF. The CDR3 DNA reads as TGTGCCAGCAGCTTAGTACCCAGGGGGCGCGGGGCTAATGAAAAACTGTTTTTT. The chain links TRBV7-2 to TRBJ1-4; 8 positions agree with TRBD1. J lost 3 bases, V lost 1 base, and 10 bases had no gene match. The CDR3 is 18 residues long. Germline CDR1 SGHTA, CDR2 FQGNSA.

This chain links TRBV19 with TRBJ2-2, with D possibly TRBD1 on 5 matching bases. CDR3 length: 17 amino acids. Trimming shortened V by 5 bases and J by 0 bases, and 16 bases separated the two germline ends. CDR1 and CDR2 from the germline V gene are LNHDA and SQIVND (reference sequence). The CDR3 coding sequence is TGTGCCAGTAGTCCCTGGACAAATCAGCCGAACACCGGGGAGCTGTTTTTT. Encoded protein: CASSPWTNQPNTGELFF.

This clone was detected only once. This chain connects TRBV19 to TRBJ2-4; D might be TRBD2 (7 bases). CDR3 length: 14 residues. V was cut by 4 bases and J by 6 bases, with 13 bases left in between. CDR1 and CDR2 (germline): LNHDA, SQIVND (reference sequence). The DNA for the CDR3 is TGTGCCAGTAGTACCAGGGGAGGGTTAAACATTCAGTACTTC. Residues: CASSTRGGLNIQYF.

For the CDR3, the DNA is TGTGCCAGCAGCTTAGCGGAGACAGGGGCTAATTCACCCCTCCACTTT. This encodes CASSLAETGANSPLHF. V gene TRBV7-9 combines with J gene TRBJ1-6, with 8 bases identical to TRBD1. V shed 0 bases, J shed 6 bases, and the junction held 4 bases outside the gene matches. The CDR3 consists of 16 residues. Per the germline V gene, CDR1 is SEHNR and CDR2 is FQNEAQ (reference sequence).

The chain recombines TRBV5-6 with TRBJ2-7, with 7 bases lining up with TRBD1. Germline trimming cut 4 bases from V and 0 bases from J; bases unmatched to any gene: 16. Looked up from germline, CDR1 is SGHDT and CDR2 is YYEEEE. This CDR3 comprises 18 residues. This CDR3 reads CASSRVDRAATSSYEQYF. The CDR3, as DNA: TGTGCCAGCAGCCGAGTCGACAGGGCAGCTACGAGCTCCTACGAGCAGTACTTC. Full variable domain (rest looked up from reference TRBV5-6 and TRBJ2-7): DAGVTQSPTHLIKTRGQQVTLRCSPKSGHDTVSWYQQALGQGPQFIFQYYEEEERQRGNFPDRFSGHQFPNYSSELNVNALLLGDSALYLCASSRVDRAATSSYEQYFGPGTRLTVT.

This clone has a handful of counts. V gene TRBV4-2 combines with J gene TRBJ1-5; D is perhaps TRBD1 (5 bases). The CDR3 totals 16 residues. CDR1 is LGHNA, CDR2 YNFKEQ, per germline. Trimming shortened V by 1 base and J by 1 base, and 11 bases separated the two germline ends. DNA of the CDR3: TGTGCCAGCAGCCAAGCAGTTCAGGGAAGCAATCAGCCCCAGCATTTT. Amino acids: CASSQAVQGSNQPQHF.

V and J are TRBV7-9 and TRBJ2-7; the D is unclear. CDR1 is SEHNR, CDR2 FQNEAQ, per germline (reference sequence). CDR3 length: 16 residues. V was pared by 5 bases and J by 0 bases, with 17 bases between. Written as DNA, the CDR3 is TGTGCCAGCAGCCCGATTCGGGCCCGAAGCTCCTACGAGCAGTACTTC. This gives the protein CASSPIRARSSYEQYF.

This chain connects TRBV28 to TRBJ1-6; 11 bases are a match to TRBD1. The CDR3 length is 14 residues. Germline V gene lookup returns CDR1 MDHEN and CDR2 SYDVKM. V gave up 4 bases and J gave up 9 bases; unmatched junction bases: 2. CDR3 nucleotides: TGTGCCAGCAGTTGGGACAGGGGGAGTTCACCCCTCCACTTT. It is translated as CASSWDRGSSPLHF. Together with reference TRBV28 and TRBJ1-6, the CDR3 gives the full variable domain: DVKVTQSSRYLVKRTGEKVFLECVQDMDHENMFWYRQDPGLGLRLIYFSYDVKMKEKGDIPEGYSVSREKKERFSLILESASTNQTSMYLCASSWDRGSSPLHFGNGTRLTVT.

The chain is built from TRBV7-9 and TRBJ1-1; D might be TRBD1 (6 bases). Trimming stripped 5 bases from V and 5 bases from J, with 12 bases between. The germline gives CDR1 SEHNR, CDR2 FQNEAQ (reference sequence). The CDR3 has 13 residues. This CDR3 reads CASSGSGETEAFF. In DNA form, the CDR3 reads TGTGCCAGCAGCGGCTCAGGGGAAACTGAAGCTTTCTTT.

This clone was seen a few times. This rearrangement joins TRBV4-2 to TRBJ1-1; 7 bases are a match to TRBD1. V lost 6 bases and J lost 0; bases outside the gene matches: 4. The CDR3 totals 14 residues. The germline CDR1 and CDR2 sequences are LGHNA and YNFKEQ. CDR3 loop: CASRPGTVNTEAFF. CDR3 bases: TGTGCCAGCAGACCCGGGACAGTGAACACTGAAGCTTTCTTT.

The CDR3 nucleotides read TGTGCCAGCAGCGACAGGGTGATGACTGAAGCTTTCTTT. It codes for CASSDRVMTEAFF. The rearrangement links TRBV28 to TRBJ1-1; 7 bases line up with TRBD1. CDR1 MDHEN and CDR2 SYDVKM come from the germline V gene. V was clipped by 6 bases and J by 5 bases; unmatched bases: 6. The length of the CDR3 is 13 residues.

V and J are TRBV18 and TRBJ1-5; D unresolved. Trimming removed 0 bases at V and 6 bases at J, with 15 bases between. Germline CDR1 and CDR2: KGHSH and LQKENI. This CDR3 is 16 amino acids long. CDR3 loop: CASSPPGRLDGQPQHF. The CDR3 DNA reads as TGTGCCAGCTCACCACCGGGCCGGTTAGATGGTCAGCCCCAGCATTTT. Combining the CDR3 with reference TRBV18 and TRBJ1-5 gives the whole variable domain NAGVMQNPRHLVRRRGQEARLRCSPMKGHSHVYWYRQLPEEGLKFMVYLQKENIIDESGMPKERFSAEFPKEGPSILRIQQVVRGDSAAYFCASSPPGRLDGQPQHFGDGTRLSIL.

The chain's CDR3 is CASNPGTSLNSPLHF. The CDR3 nucleotides read TGTGCCAGCAACCCAGGGACCTCACTCAATTCACCCCTCCACTTT. The chain uses TRBV5-4 and TRBJ1-6; D is possibly TRBD1 (5 bases). CDR3 size: 15 residues. Germline CDR1 and CDR2: SGHNT and YYREEE (reference sequence). The ends were cut back, 6 bases at V and 7 bases at J, with 17 bases in the middle.

V and J are TRBV9 and TRBJ2-5, with 15 positions matching TRBD2. CDR3 length: 16 residues. V lost 0 bases, J lost 6 bases, and 3 bases stayed unmatched. CDR1 SGDLS and CDR2 YYNGEE come from the germline V gene. The chain's CDR3 is CASSVGTSGGVKTQYF. DNA of the CDR3: TGTGCCAGCAGCGTAGGGACTAGCGGGGGGGTAAAGACCCAGTACTTC.

The V and J genes are TRBV7-7 and TRBJ2-2; unclear D gene. CDR3 length: 14 amino acids. The germline V and J ends were trimmed by 3 bases and 6 bases, with 11 bases remaining between them. CDR1 is SSHAT and CDR2 is FNYEAQ in the germline V gene (reference sequence). The CDR3 region is CASSLVVGPGELFF. CDR3 nucleotide sequence: TGTGCCAGCAGCTTGGTCGTCGGACCCGGGGAGCTGTTTTTT. Using reference TRBV7-7 and TRBJ2-2 for the parts outside the CDR3, the full variable domain is GAGVSQSPRYKVTKRGQDVTLRCDPISSHATLYWYQQALGQGPEFLTYFNYEAQPDKSGLPSDRFSAERPEGSISTLTIQRTEQRDSAMYRCASSLVVGPGELFFGEGSRLTVL.

The chain couples TRBV28 to TRBJ2-7; 7 bases fit TRBD1. The trim removed 2 bases at V and 3 bases at J, leaving 7 bases unmatched. Per germline, CDR1 MDHEN and CDR2 SYDVKM. The CDR3 sequence is 15 residues long. CDR3 region: CASSLAGQAVYEQYF. The DNA for the CDR3 is TGTGCCAGCAGTTTAGCAGGACAGGCTGTCTACGAGCAGTACTTC.

This clone showed up just once. V is TRBV9 and J is TRBJ1-2; D is unclear. Germline assignment: CDR1 SGDLS and CDR2 YYNGEE. V lost 3 bases and J lost 5, with 14 bases in between. The CDR3 loop spans 14 amino acids. CDR3 nucleotide sequence: TGTGCCAGCAGCGCACTTACGGGTTCTTATGGCTACACCTTC. Amino acid sequence: CASSALTGSYGYTF.

A single count supports this clone. The chain has TRBV5-1 and TRBJ2-7; TRBD1 is a possible D gene (5 bases). Trimming cost V 1 base and J 6 bases, with 14 bases left between them. CDR1 SGHRS and CDR2 YFSETQ come from the germline V gene. The CDR3 covers 14 residues. Here the CDR3 DNA reads TGCGCCAGCAGCTTGCAGACAGACGCCTTCGAGCAGTACTTC. This sequence encodes CASSLQTDAFEQYF.

The rearrangement links TRBV5-1 to TRBJ1-6; weak D call: TRBD1 (5 bases). Germline CDR1 reads SGHRS; CDR2 reads YFSETQ. The V end was cut by 2 bases, the J end by 6 bases, with 9 bases between. The CDR3 loop spans 14 amino acids. The CDR3 spells CASSLQALNSPLHF. The CDR3 DNA sequence: TGCGCCAGCAGCTTACAGGCCCTTAATTCACCCCTCCACTTT.

The CDR3 DNA is TGTGCAAGTCGCTTAGCGATACAGGGAGAACATCAGTTCTTC. Translated, it gives CASRLAIQGEHQFF. This chain connects TRBV12-2 to TRBJ2-1; the table's D call, TRBD1, has no DNA check behind it. TRBV12-2 is designated a pseudogene. This CDR3 comprises 14 residues.

This clone was seen just once. CDR3 in DNA: TGTGCCAGCAGCTTTGGTAGTCAGGGGACCGGGGAGCTGTTTTTT. It specifies CASSFGSQGTGELFF. V gene TRBV5-4 combines with J gene TRBJ2-2; tentative D call: TRBD1 (6 bases). The CDR3 totals 15 residues. Trimming shortened V by 2 bases and J by 5 bases, and 13 bases separated the two germline ends. Germline V gene sequence: CDR1 SGHNT, CDR2 YYREEE (reference sequence).

This clone was counted a single time. The chain combines TRBV27 with TRBJ1-5; D is ambiguous. Germline lookup yields CDR1 MNHEY and CDR2 SMNVEV (reference sequence). Between the trimmed V and J ends, which lost 5 bases and 0 bases, there was a span of 8 bases. The CDR3 totals 14 residues. This CDR3 reads CASSISYSNQPQHF. CDR3 DNA sequence: TGTGCCAGCAGTATTTCCTATAGCAATCAGCCCCAGCATTTT.